The 25 T cell receptor beta chains listed next were all sequenced from one sample in a study of CD8+ T cells in alopecia areata. The treatment: oral pan-JAK inhibitor, 5-10 mg twice daily. cDNA reverse transcribed from extracted RNA served as the sequencing template. Only in-frame clones appear in the TCRdb table, and some are missing; sequencing was by immunoSEQ multiplex PCR. Of over 100,000 clones in the sample, about half were seen once. The starting material was CD4+ T cells sorted from blood, obtained at week 4, from a patient treated with tofacitinib. These receptors were collected from a human donor with alopecia areata.

This clone has at least ten counts. The chain couples TRBV7-9 to TRBJ1-2, with D hard to call. V shed 5 bases and J shed 2 bases, with 12 bases lying between them. Germline assignment: CDR1 SEHNR and CDR2 FQNEAQ (reference sequence). This CDR3 has 14 amino acids. CDR3 sequence: CASSQPALNYGYTF. The CDR3 bases are TGTGCCAGCAGCCAACCTGCCCTCAACTATGGCTACACCTTC.

The chain recombines TRBV27 with TRBJ1-5, with D possibly matching TRBD1 (6 bases). V was clipped by 5 bases and J by 6 bases, with 11 bases between them. This CDR3 contains 13 residues. Germline CDR1 is MNHEY and CDR2 is SMNVEV (reference sequence). The CDR3 DNA is TGTGCCAGCAGTCAACAGGGACCTCAGCCCCAGCATTTT. This translates into CASSQQGPQPQHF.

In its sample, this clone was seen a few times. V usage is TRBV19 and J usage is TRBJ2-1, with 10 bases that match TRBD2. From germline, CDR1 is LNHDA and CDR2 SQIVND (reference sequence). The V segment lost 5 bases and the J segment 0 bases; nucleotides outside the gene matches: 13. The CDR3 spans 19 residues. In nucleotides, the CDR3 is TGTGCCAGTAGTCTGAGTAGCGGGAGGCTCCAGAGCTCCTACAATGAGCAGTTCTTC. Translated: CASSLSSGRLQSSYNEQFF.

This chain uses TRBV6-5 with TRBJ1-2; TRBD1 is a possible D gene (5 bases). The V end lost 6 bases, the J end lost 8 bases, and 16 bases lay between the germline ends. CDR1 and CDR2 (germline): MNHEY, SVGAGI. The CDR3 consists of 13 residues. CDR3 sequence reads: CASRGVRVYGYTF. Written as DNA, the CDR3 is TGTGCCAGCAGGGGGGTCCGGGTGTACGGCTACACCTTC.

This clone was seen at least ten times. The CDR3 region is CASSLDAGFYGYTF. Written as DNA, the CDR3 is TGCGCCAGCAGCTTGGATGCAGGGTTCTATGGCTACACCTTC. The chain carries TRBV5-1 and TRBJ1-2; D might be TRBD1 (5 bases). This CDR3 spans 14 amino acids. Trimming stripped 0 bases from V and 4 bases from J, with 10 bases between. From germline, CDR1 is SGHRS and CDR2 YFSETQ.

The chain carries TRBV30 and TRBJ2-2; D unresolved. V was pared by 4 bases and J by 4 bases, with 4 bases between. This CDR3 region has 11 residues. CDR1 is GTSNPN, CDR2 SVGIG, per germline (reference sequence). The CDR3 bases are TGTGCCTGGACCACCACCGGGGAGCTGTTTTTT. Translated, it gives CAWTTTGELFF.

V gene TRBV7-2 combines with J gene TRBJ1-2; D possibly corresponds to TRBD1 (5 bases). CDR3 length: 15 residues. Germline CDR1 and CDR2: SGHTA and FQGNSA. V was clipped by 4 bases and J by 6 bases, with 18 bases between them. The CDR3 sequence: CASSSQSTGGDGYTF. The DNA for the CDR3 is TGTGCCAGCAGCTCCCAATCGACCGGAGGGGATGGCTACACCTTC.

This clone came up a few times. The V and J genes are TRBV19 and TRBJ1-2; D uncertain. Trimming left V 3 bases short and J 3 bases short, with 11 bases between. This CDR3 region has 14 residues. The germline gives CDR1 LNHDA, CDR2 SQIVND (reference sequence). CDR3: CASSMSGIYYGYTF. The CDR3, as DNA: TGTGCCAGTAGTATGTCCGGGATATACTATGGCTACACCTTC.

This clone was counted only a few times. The chain recombines TRBV11-2 with TRBJ2-1; 11 bases agree with TRBD2. CDR1 and CDR2 (germline): SGHAT, FQNNGV. V gave up 1 base and J gave up 1 base; unmatched junction bases: 0. The length of the CDR3 is 16 residues. This chain's CDR3 is CASSLASGGSYNEQFF. The CDR3 DNA sequence: TGTGCCAGCAGCTTAGCTAGCGGGGGGTCCTACAATGAGCAGTTCTTC. Using reference TRBV11-2 and TRBJ2-1 for the parts outside the CDR3, the full variable domain is EAGVAQSPRYKIIEKRQSVAFWCNPISGHATLYWYQQILGQGPKLLIQFQNNGVVDDSQLPKDRFSAERLKGVDSTLKIQPAKLEDSAVYLCASSLASGGSYNEQFFGPGTRLTVL.

The chain joins TRBV29-1 to TRBJ1-1, with TRBD1 identical over 10 bases. The germline CDR1 and CDR2 sequences are SQVTM and ANQGSEA. The CDR3 length is 14 residues. The J segment lost 7 bases and the V segment lost 6 bases, leaving 11 bases of the junction unmatched. CDR3 amino acids: CSVGQGNIGGEAFF. The CDR3, as DNA: TGCAGCGTGGGACAGGGGAATATTGGGGGTGAAGCTTTCTTT.

The V gene is TRBV6-6, the J gene TRBJ2-7, with 7 bases fitting TRBD1. The trim removed 5 bases at V and 5 bases at J, leaving 9 bases unmatched. The CDR3 spans 14 residues. Germline CDR1 is MNHNY and CDR2 is SVGAGI (reference sequence). The CDR3 loop reads CASSPRQGNHEQYF. CDR3 DNA sequence: TGTGCCAGCAGTCCCCGACAGGGTAACCACGAGCAGTACTTC.

The chain joins TRBV6-5 to TRBJ1-2; 7 bases align to TRBD1. Germline CDR1 and CDR2: MNHEY and SVGAGI. The CDR3 is 15 residues long. V was pared by 8 bases and J by 2 bases, with 11 bases of the junction left unmatched. CDR3 sequence: CASRHSGQQNYGYTF. Written as DNA, the CDR3 is TGTGCCAGCCGGCACTCGGGACAGCAGAACTATGGCTACACCTTC.

The chain joins TRBV5-6 to TRBJ2-7; 9 positions agree with TRBD2. Germline lookup yields CDR1 SGHDT and CDR2 YYEEEE. The ends lost 0 bases at V and 5 bases at J; junction bases unmatched: 12. This CDR3 is 17 amino acids long. The CDR3 sequence: CASSLVVTSGGMNEQYF. In DNA form, the CDR3 reads TGTGCCAGCAGCTTGGTGGTGACTAGCGGTGGAATGAACGAGCAGTACTTC.

The chain employs TRBV5-1 and TRBJ2-7; D might be TRBD1 or TRBD2, each matching 5 bases. Germline V gene lookup returns CDR1 SGHRS and CDR2 YFSETQ. With 7 bases removed from V and 6 bases from J, the gap between germline ends came to 20 bases. The CDR3 totals 14 residues. The CDR3 coding sequence is TGCGCCAGCTTCGAGGGGCAGGGTAGTATCGAGCAGTACTTC. This translates into CASFEGQGSIEQYF.

This clone was recorded only once. The CDR3, as DNA: TGCAGCGTACTTGACCGTACCGAAAACACTGAAGCTTTCTTT. Its protein product is CSVLDRTENTEAFF. The chain recombines TRBV29-1 with TRBJ1-1, with no clear D. V lost 6 bases to trimming and J lost 2 bases, with 16 bases between them. Per germline, CDR1 SQVTM and CDR2 ANQGSEA. This CDR3 contains 14 residues.

The V call is TRBV4-1, the J call TRBJ2-1, with 8 bases aligning to TRBD1. V lost 2 bases, J lost 9 bases, and 15 bases stayed unmatched. CDR3 length: 17 residues. CDR1 is MGHRA and CDR2 is YSYEKL in the germline V gene. CDR3 sequence reads: CASSQQIWDRLPFEQFF. CDR3 in DNA: TGCGCCAGCAGCCAACAAATTTGGGACAGGCTGCCCTTTGAGCAGTTCTTC.

The CDR3 DNA reads TGCAGCTCGGGGGGGAGCTCCTACAATGAGCAGTTCTTC. Its protein product is CSSGGSSYNEQFF. The chain couples TRBV29-1 to TRBJ2-1, with 8 nucleotides matching TRBD2. The germline V gene encodes CDR1 SQVTM and CDR2 ANQGSEA. There are 13 residues in the CDR3. V trimming: 8 bases; J trimming: 0 bases; junction bases outside the gene matches: 3.

The genes are TRBV2 and TRBJ2-1, with a tentative D call TRBD2 (6 bases). Germline V gene data show CDR1 as SNHLY and CDR2 as FYNNEI. Trimming removed 4 bases at V and 7 bases at J, with 11 bases between. This CDR3 is 13 amino acids long. As DNA, the CDR3 is TGTGCCAGCAGTGTGGGACTCCGTAATGAGCAGTTCTTC. Its translation is CASSVGLRNEQFF.

This clone was counted a single time. The chain carries TRBV29-1 and TRBJ2-7; the D gene is possibly TRBD2 (6 bases). The CDR3 has 15 amino acids. V lost 6 bases and J 3 bases, leaving 21 bases between the germline ends. CDR1 and CDR2 (germline): SQVTM, ANQGSEA. The CDR3 nucleotides are TGCAGCGTGGTTTGGCCGGGAGATCGAGGCTACGAGCAGTACTTC. It is translated as CSVVWPGDRGYEQYF.

Only a few counts were recorded for this clone. The V call is TRBV14, the J call TRBJ2-4; the D gene is possibly TRBD2 (6 bases). The CDR3 is 11 amino acids. With 5 bases removed from V and 11 bases from J, the gap between germline ends came to 10 bases. CDR1 is SGHDN, CDR2 FVKESK, per germline. The CDR3 here is CASSAGSVQYF. Written as DNA, the CDR3 is TGTGCCAGCAGCGCGGGGTCCGTTCAGTACTTC.

The chain recombines TRBV6-5 with TRBJ1-2; D gene uncertain. Germline assignment: CDR1 MNHEY and CDR2 SVGAGI. Deletions cut 5 bases from V and 4 bases from J, with 8 bases between. CDR3 size: 12 residues. CDR3 residues: CASSPRAYGYTF. The CDR3 nucleotides read TGTGCCAGCAGTCCCCGGGCCTATGGCTACACCTTC.

A remark on this clone: Other DNA sequences of this sample code for an identical CDR3. V gene TRBV29-1 combines with J gene TRBJ1-1; D unclear. Germline assignment: CDR1 SQVTM and CDR2 ANQGSEA. This CDR3 contains 11 residues. Trimming took 6 bases from V and 1 from J, leaving 6 bases between them. The CDR3, as DNA: TGCAGCGTGTCAGGGAACACTGAAGCTTTCTTT. Protein product: CSVSGNTEAFF.

By sample share, this clone is medium-sized (0.01 to 0.1%). The genes are TRBV4-2 and TRBJ2-7, with 12 bases lining up with TRBD2. Germline CDR1 LGHNA, CDR2 YNFKEQ. With 0 bases clipped from V and 6 bases from J, the junction kept 3 bases outside the gene matches. The CDR3 is 15 amino acids. The CDR3 protein is CASSQETSGRGEQYF. The CDR3 DNA sequence: TGTGCCAGCAGCCAAGAGACTAGCGGGAGAGGCGAGCAGTACTTC.

This chain joins TRBV29-1 and TRBJ2-3; no firm D call. The V gene's germline CDR1 is SQVTM and CDR2 ANQGSEA. Trimming took 5 bases from V and 0 from J, leaving 15 bases between them. The CDR3 is made up of 15 amino acids. The CDR3 DNA reads as TGCAGCGTTCGTGTCGGCAGAACCAGCACAGATACGCAGTATTTT. Protein product: CSVRVGRTSTDTQYF.

The rearrangement joins TRBV2 to TRBJ1-6; a weak D match, TRBD1 (6 bases). V was clipped by 6 bases and J by 7 bases, with 7 bases between them. The CDR3 runs to 12 residues. Germline V gene lookup returns CDR1 SNHLY and CDR2 FYNNEI. The CDR3 spells CASRQGNSPLHF. CDR3 nucleotides: TGTGCCAGCAGACAGGGAAATTCACCCCTCCACTTT.